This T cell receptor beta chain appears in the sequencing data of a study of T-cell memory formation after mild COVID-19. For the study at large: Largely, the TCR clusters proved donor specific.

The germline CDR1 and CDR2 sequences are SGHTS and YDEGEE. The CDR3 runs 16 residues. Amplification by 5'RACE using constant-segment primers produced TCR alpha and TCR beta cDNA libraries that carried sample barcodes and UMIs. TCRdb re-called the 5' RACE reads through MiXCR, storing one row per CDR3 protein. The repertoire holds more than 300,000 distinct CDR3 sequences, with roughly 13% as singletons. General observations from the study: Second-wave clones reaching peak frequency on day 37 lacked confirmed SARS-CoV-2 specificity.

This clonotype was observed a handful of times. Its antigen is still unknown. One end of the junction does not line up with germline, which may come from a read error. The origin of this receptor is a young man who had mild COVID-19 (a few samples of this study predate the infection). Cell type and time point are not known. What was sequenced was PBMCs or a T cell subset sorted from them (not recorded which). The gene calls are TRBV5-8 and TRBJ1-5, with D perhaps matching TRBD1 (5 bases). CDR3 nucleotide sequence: TGTGCCAGCGGCCGGGGAGGGGCGGAAGCGAATCAGACCCAGCATTTT. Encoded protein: CASGRGGAEANQTQHF.